These 28 T cell receptor beta chains originate from one sample sequenced in a study of regulatory T cells in long-lasting Graves disease. Described time point: newly diagnosed GD, antithyroid drugs for less than 3 months. After RNA was extracted from PBMCs, the TCR library was made from it. Arm-PCR of CDR3 regions with iRepertoire HTBI primers generated TCR beta libraries. TCRdb re-called the multiplex PCR reads with MiXCR, one entry per CDR3 protein. The table lists roughly 420,000 distinct CDR3 sequences, 16% of them singletons, with approximately 22% in the top ten. The same data also went into a second study, on T cells in Graves' hyperthyroidism and ophthalmopathy.

The sample was peripheral blood mononuclear cells (PBMCs), taken at new diagnosis, from a patient treated with antithyroid drugs. The receptors here all came from a woman aged 18-30 years with Graves disease.

V usage is TRBV28 and J usage is TRBJ1-2; 7 bases line up with TRBD1. J gave up 6 bases and V 7 bases, and 8 bases lay outside the gene matches. Germline V CDR1 and CDR2: MDHEN, SYDVKM. The CDR3 is made up of 13 amino acids. In DNA, the CDR3 is TGTGCCAGCACAGGGGGGGTTTACGATGGCTACACCTTC. This codes for CASTGGVYDGYTF.

The rearrangement joins TRBV28 to TRBJ1-5; 11 bases align to TRBD1. The CDR3 consists of 15 residues. V gave up 3 bases and J gave up 7 bases; unmatched junction bases: 5. Looked up from germline, CDR1 is MDHEN and CDR2 is SYDVKM. Here the CDR3 reads CASSFAGQGAQPQHF. The CDR3 DNA sequence: TGTGCCAGCAGTTTCGCCGGACAGGGGGCCCAGCCCCAGCATTTT.

The chain couples TRBV24-1 to TRBJ2-4; D call uncertain. Trimming removed 4 bases at V and 7 bases at J, with 10 bases between. CDR1 is KGHDR and CDR2 is SFDVKD in the germline V gene. This CDR3 is built from 13 residues. CDR3 bases: TGTGCCACCAGTGACCCGCCCGGTAACATTCAGTACTTC. Translation gives CATSDPPGNIQYF.

J is TRBJ2-5 and V is TRBV20-1, with 7 bases that match TRBD2. The CDR3 totals 15 residues. The ends lost 5 bases at V and 4 bases at J; junction bases unmatched: 13. Germline V CDR1 and CDR2: DFQATT, SNEGSKA (reference sequence). The DNA of the CDR3 is TGCAGTGCTCCCCTTTTCGGGTCTAGCGGAGAGACCCAGTACTTC. Its translation: CSAPLFGSSGETQYF.

In its sample, this clonotype was seen many times. V usage is TRBV20-1 and J usage is TRBJ2-1; D is possibly TRBD1 or TRBD2 (5 bases each). V shed 6 bases and J shed 4 bases, with 22 bases lying between them. CDR1 and CDR2 from the germline V gene are DFQATT and SNEGSKA (reference sequence). CDR3 length equals 16 residues. CDR3 nucleotides: TGCAGTGCACGTCGACCTGGGACCAGAAATTACAATGAGCAGTTCTTC. The encoded protein is CSARRPGTRNYNEQFF.

This chain joins TRBV18 and TRBJ2-2; 7 positions match TRBD1. Germline assignment: CDR1 KGHSH and CDR2 LQKENI. The V segment lost 3 bases and the J segment 5 bases; nucleotides outside the gene matches: 9. This CDR3 has 16 residues. CDR3 loop: CASSPRITGETGELFF. The CDR3 nucleotides read TGTGCCAGCTCACCGAGGATCACAGGGGAAACCGGGGAGCTGTTTTTT.

To note about this clonotype: Germline and junction disagree at one end, which may indicate a read error. V and J are TRBV24-1 and TRBJ1-4, with 7 positions matching TRBD1. This CDR3 is built from 13 residues. CDR1 is KGHDR, CDR2 SFDVKD, per germline. CDR3 in DNA: TGTGCCACCCGTGACAGGGTTGGAGAAAAACTGTTTTTT. This translates into CATRDRVGEKLFF.

The chain couples TRBV20-1 to TRBJ2-7; a weak D match, TRBD2 (6 bases). The V end was cut by 0 bases, the J end by 3 bases, with 9 bases between. The CDR3 totals 13 residues. Germline-derived CDR1 and CDR2 are DFQATT and SNEGSKA (reference sequence). The CDR3: CSARDPGVYEQYF. In DNA form, the CDR3 reads TGCAGTGCTAGAGATCCGGGGGTCTACGAGCAGTACTTC.

The chain links TRBV2 to TRBJ2-4; D not resolved. Trimming took off 5 bases at V and 7 bases at J, with 9 bases between the two ends. The CDR3 consists of 12 residues. The V gene's germline CDR1 is SNHLY and CDR2 FYNNEI. The CDR3 region is CASSKARNIQYF. DNA of the CDR3: TGTGCCAGCAGTAAGGCAAGGAACATTCAGTACTTC.

This clonotype was counted at least ten times. The chain is built from TRBV7-2 and TRBJ2-5, with D maybe TRBD2 (5 bases). The CDR3 contains 12 residues. V lost 4 bases, J lost 4 bases, and 7 bases lay in between. CDR1 SGHTA and CDR2 FQGNSA come from the germline V gene. The DNA for the CDR3 is TGTGCCAGCAGCTCGGACTCAGAGACCCAGTACTTC. As protein: CASSSDSETQYF.

This clonotype appeared a few times. The V gene is TRBV10-2, the J gene TRBJ2-1, with TRBD2 matching over 11 bases. V dropped 5 bases and J dropped 8; count of bases not matched to a gene: 8. This CDR3 has 15 residues. CDR1 and CDR2 from the germline V gene are WSHSY and SAAADI. The CDR3 DNA follows: TGCGCCAGCAGTACTGATAGCGGGAGGGTGGATGAGCAGTTCTTC. Residues: CASSTDSGRVDEQFF.

This chain connects TRBV20-1 to TRBJ1-4, with a possible D match to TRBD1 (5 bases). The CDR3 runs 12 residues. V dropped 5 bases and J dropped 8 bases, with 12 bases sitting between them. Germline CDR1 reads DFQATT; CDR2 reads SNEGSKA (reference sequence). The CDR3 loop is CSAAGTEEKLFF. The CDR3 bases are TGCAGTGCTGCCGGGACCGAGGAAAAACTGTTTTTT.

The chain links TRBV19 to TRBJ2-5; TRBD1 is a possible D gene (5 bases). Per the germline V gene, CDR1 is LNHDA and CDR2 is SQIVND (reference sequence). The CDR3 length is 15 residues. Trimming removed 5 bases from V and 3 bases from J, with 16 bases in between. CDR3 coding DNA: TGTGCCAGTAGTTCCCCGCGGCAGGGAAAAGAGACCCAGTACTTC. This encodes CASSSPRQGKETQYF.

The CDR3 loop is CASRPLKGGTYEQYF. CDR3 DNA sequence: TGTGCCAGCAGGCCCTTGAAAGGGGGCACCTACGAGCAGTACTTC. This chain joins TRBV6-1 and TRBJ2-7, with 7 bases matching TRBD1. The CDR3 has 15 amino acids. CDR1 and CDR2 from the germline V gene are MNHNS and SASEGT. J gave up 2 bases and V 6 bases, and 10 bases lay outside the gene matches.

Many counts were recorded for this clonotype. The chain joins TRBV2 to TRBJ2-3; D not resolved. The CDR3 covers 12 residues. Germline-derived CDR1 and CDR2 are SNHLY and FYNNEI. The V gene lost 7 bases and the J gene lost 4 bases, with 9 bases spanning the gap. Here the CDR3 DNA reads TGTGCCAGCACCCAAACTCCAGATACGCAGTATTTT. Protein: CASTQTPDTQYF.

The chain employs TRBV4-1 and TRBJ2-7, with TRBD2 matching over 7 bases. The germline gives CDR1 MGHRA, CDR2 YSYEKL. The CDR3 sequence is 13 residues long. The V gene end was trimmed by 1 base and the J gene end by 3 bases; junction bases not matched to a gene: 0. The DNA for the CDR3 is TGCGCCAGCAGCCAAGGGGACTACTACGAGCAGTACTTC. It yields the protein CASSQGDYYEQYF.

The V gene is TRBV11-2, the J gene TRBJ2-5; 11 bases line up with TRBD2. The assigned J gene may be wrong: the sequence end matches TRBJ2-1 better. The germline V gene has CDR1 SGHAT and CDR2 FQNNGV. The CDR3 totals 15 residues. CDR3 residues: CASSLTSGSTHEQFF. The DNA of the CDR3 is TGTGCCAGCAGCCTCACTAGCGGGAGTACGCATGAGCAGTTCTTC.

This chain uses TRBV27 with TRBJ2-3, with D perhaps TRBD2 (5 bases). Germline lookup yields CDR1 MNHEY and CDR2 SMNVEV (reference sequence). The CDR3 length is 16 residues. V lost 5 bases and J lost 3, with 18 bases in between. CDR3 sequence (DNA): TGTGCCAGCAGTACCCAAGCCGGAGGTTGGACAGATACGCAGTATTTT. Amino acids: CASSTQAGGWTDTQYF.

This clonotype was picked up many times. The V gene is TRBV20-1, the J gene TRBJ2-1, with TRBD1 as a possible D gene (6 bases). Trimming removed 2 bases at V and 5 bases at J, with 13 bases between. The CDR3 runs to 14 residues. The germline CDR1 and CDR2 sequences are DFQATT and SNEGSKA (reference sequence). As DNA, the CDR3 is TGCAGTGCTAGAAGGGACATAGGAAACAATGAGCAGTTCTTC. As protein: CSARRDIGNNEQFF.

In its sample, this clonotype was seen a few times. The chain carries TRBV30 and TRBJ1-1, with 9 positions matching TRBD1. The CDR3 has 14 amino acids. From germline, CDR1 is GTSNPN and CDR2 SVGIG (reference sequence). After removal of 5 bases from V and 5 bases from J, the junction contained 9 bases not matched to a gene. CDR3 region: CAWGIRQGGTEAFF. DNA of the CDR3: TGTGCCTGGGGAATTCGACAGGGGGGGACTGAAGCTTTCTTT.

Many counts were recorded for this clonotype. The gene calls are TRBV30 and TRBJ1-1; D possibly corresponds to TRBD1 (5 bases). CDR1 and CDR2 (germline): GTSNPN, SVGIG (reference sequence). V was pared by 5 bases and J by 7 bases, with 17 bases between. CDR3 length: 13 residues. CDR3 region: CAWRPGTRGEAFF. The DNA for the CDR3 is TGTGCCTGGCGCCCCGGGACTCGGGGTGAAGCTTTCTTT.

There are many counts of this clonotype. V is TRBV29-1 and J is TRBJ2-3; TRBD2 is a possible D gene (6 bases). The ends were cut back, 7 bases at V and 1 base at J, with 15 bases in the middle. The CDR3 is made up of 14 amino acids. The V gene's germline CDR1 is SQVTM and CDR2 ANQGSEA. CDR3 coding DNA: TGCAGCGCCCCAGGATGGGGGGGCACAGATACGCAGTATTTT. This encodes CSAPGWGGTDTQYF.

V gene TRBV7-9 combines with J gene TRBJ2-3; 7 bases agree with TRBD2. Germline V gene data show CDR1 as SEHNR and CDR2 as FQNEAQ (reference sequence). This CDR3 has 15 amino acids. V gave up 5 bases and J gave up 3 bases; unmatched junction bases: 8. Here the CDR3 DNA reads TGTGCCAGCAGCCCCGGGCCTAGCGGAACAGATACGCAGTATTTT. Encoded protein: CASSPGPSGTDTQYF.

This clonotype was seen at least ten times. The chain recombines TRBV7-9 with TRBJ1-1; D is unresolved. Trimming cost V 1 base and J 3 bases, with 9 bases left between them. This CDR3 comprises 14 residues. Germline V gene lookup returns CDR1 SEHNR and CDR2 FQNEAQ (reference sequence). CDR3 loop: CASSLVGSDTEAFF. CDR3 nucleotides: TGTGCCAGCAGCTTAGTGGGGTCTGACACTGAAGCTTTCTTT.

This clonotype has more than one count but fewer than ten. The chain is built from TRBV9 and TRBJ1-1; maybe TRBD1 (6 bases). CDR3 size: 15 residues. Germline CDR1 is SGDLS and CDR2 is YYNGEE. The germline V and J ends were trimmed by 4 bases and 4 bases, with 17 bases remaining between them. The CDR3 is CASSPGQLRGTEAFF. DNA of the CDR3: TGTGCCAGCAGCCCCGGACAGCTCCGAGGCACTGAAGCTTTCTTT.

As DNA, the CDR3 is TGTGCCAGCAGCCAAGATGGGTCCTACTATGGCTACACCTTC. It encodes CASSQDGSYYGYTF. The chain joins TRBV5-4 to TRBJ1-2; D remains unclear. The V end was cut by 4 bases, the J end by 3 bases, with 13 bases between. CDR1 is SGHNT, CDR2 YYREEE, per germline (reference sequence). CDR3 length equals 14 residues.

In its sample, this clonotype was seen many times. The J gene is TRBJ1-5, the V gene TRBV6-2 or TRBV6-3, with 9 positions matching TRBD1. V gave up 9 bases and J gave up 7 bases; unmatched junction bases: 7. CDR3 size: 13 residues. Germline values: CDR1 MNHEY, CDR2 SVGEGT. The CDR3 loop is CASSKTGGQPQHF. CDR3 bases: TGTGCCAGTAGTAAAACAGGGGGCCAGCCCCAGCATTTT.

This clonotype was found many times. The chain employs TRBV20-1 and TRBJ2-1, with TRBD1 matching over 7 bases. J was trimmed by 6 bases and V by 3 bases; bases with no gene match: 11. Per germline, CDR1 DFQATT and CDR2 SNEGSKA (reference sequence). There are 15 residues in the CDR3. The CDR3 loop reads CSASGKGGSGNEQFF. DNA for the CDR3: TGCAGTGCTAGCGGCAAAGGGGGCTCTGGCAATGAGCAGTTCTTC.